This T cell receptor (beta chain) was sequenced in a study of blood T cell repertoires in COVID-19. Ages ranged from roughly 18 to 100 years, with residence in about two dozen US areas. Clones were read by immunoSEQ multiplex PCR, and TCRdb kept only the in-frame ones, dropping some. The sample includes about 300,000 clones, 85% to 90% of them seen just once. The sequence came from a man aged 30 to 45 who had recovered from COVID-19. Material: PBMCs or T cells enriched from blood (not recorded which).

The CDR3 spells CASSYRVRSPLHF. CDR3 in DNA: TGTGCCAGCAGTTACAGGGTGCGTTCACCCCTCCACTTT. This rearrangement joins TRBV27 to TRBJ1-6, with D maybe TRBD1 (6 bases). The CDR3 is 13 residues long. V was shortened by 4 bases and J by 9 bases, with 10 bases between the two germline ends. Germline CDR1 is MNHEY and CDR2 is SMNVEV (reference sequence).